One sample yielded the 19 T cell receptor beta chains listed below, sequenced in a study of blood T cell repertoires in COVID-19. This table comes from immunoSEQ multiplex PCR, and its TCRdb copy is limited to in-frame clones, with some not included. The profile shows tens of thousands of clones, just over 85% of them singletons. The sequenced material came from peripheral blood. These receptors were collected from a human donor in a cohort sampled during active COVID-19.

This chain joins TRBV4-1 and TRBJ1-6; no clear D gene. Germline V gene lookup returns CDR1 MGHRA and CDR2 YSYEKL. Trimming took off 3 bases at V and 3 bases at J, with 6 bases between the two ends. There are 14 residues in the CDR3. The CDR3 loop reads CASSQGSYNSPLHF. DNA for the CDR3: TGCGCCAGCAGCCAGGGCAGCTATAATTCACCCCTCCACTTT.

The V gene is TRBV12-3 or TRBV12-4, the J gene TRBJ1-1, with D uncertain. There are 13 residues in the CDR3. The V and J ends lost 1 base and 3 bases respectively, with 6 bases between them. The CDR3 DNA reads TGTGCCAGCAGTTTAGTGAGGGACACTGAAGCTTTCTTT. This codes for CASSLVRDTEAFF.

The chain has TRBV19 and TRBJ2-2; D is unclear. The CDR3 spans 14 residues. Per the germline V gene, CDR1 is LNHDA and CDR2 is SQIVND (reference sequence). The ends were cut back, 1 base at V and 3 bases at J, with 6 bases in the middle. CDR3 sequence: CASSIVADTGELFF. CDR3 DNA sequence: TGTGCCAGTAGTATAGTGGCCGACACCGGGGAGCTGTTTTTT.

CDR3 sequence reads: CASTFNYEQYF. CDR3 sequence (DNA): TGCGCCAGCACCTTCAACTACGAGCAGTACTTC. This rearrangement joins TRBV5-1 to TRBJ2-7; D gene uncertain. CDR1 and CDR2 (germline): SGHRS, YFSETQ. The CDR3 consists of 11 residues. Between the trimmed V and J ends, which lost 6 bases and 3 bases, there was a span of 7 bases.

The genes are TRBV18 and TRBJ2-3; perhaps TRBD1 as D (5 bases). V was pared by 6 bases and J by 2 bases, with 18 bases between. Germline lookup yields CDR1 KGHSH and CDR2 LQKENI. The CDR3 runs to 16 residues. The CDR3, as DNA: TGTGCCAGCTCCGAAAGACAGAGAACCTTCACAGATACGCAGTATTTT. It yields the protein CASSERQRTFTDTQYF.

The J gene is TRBJ1-5, the V gene TRBV7-9, with D possibly TRBD1 on 6 matching bases. The CDR3 runs 15 residues. The V end lost 2 bases, the J end lost 6 bases, and 14 bases lay between the germline ends. Germline CDR1 SEHNR, CDR2 FQNEAQ (reference sequence). The CDR3 DNA reads as TGTGCCAGCAGCTTATCGTCACAGGGTCGTCAGCCCCAGCATTTT. Translated, it gives CASSLSSQGRQPQHF.

J is TRBJ2-3 and V is TRBV7-3; TRBD2 aligns across 9 bases. This CDR3 comprises 16 residues. J lost 2 bases, V lost 5 bases, and 8 bases had no gene match. Germline V gene data show CDR1 as SGHTA and CDR2 as FQGTGA. The CDR3 nucleotides read TGTGCCAGCAGCCTAGGTCCTAGCGGGGACACAGATACGCAGTATTTT. As protein: CASSLGPSGDTDTQYF. Using reference TRBV7-3 and TRBJ2-3 for the parts outside the CDR3, the full variable domain is GAGVSQTPSNKVTEKGKYVELRCDPISGHTALYWYRQSLGQGPEFLIYFQGTGAADDSGLPNDRFFAVRPEGSVSTLKIQRTERGDSAVYLCASSLGPSGDTDTQYFGPGTRLTVL.

This clone was detected only once. J is TRBJ1-6 and V is TRBV28; D possibly corresponds to TRBD1 (6 bases). Germline CDR1 reads MDHEN; CDR2 reads SYDVKM. Trimming left V 2 bases short and J 9 bases short, with 11 bases between. The CDR3 is 14 residues long. This CDR3 reads CASSLRQDSSPLHF. Written as DNA, the CDR3 is TGTGCCAGCAGTTTAAGGCAGGACAGTTCACCCCTCCACTTT.

This CDR3 reads CASSYDSQETQYF. The CDR3 DNA is TGTGCCAGCAGCTACGACAGCCAAGAGACCCAGTACTTC. V gene TRBV5-4 combines with J gene TRBJ2-5; D perhaps matches TRBD1 (5 bases). The CDR3 loop spans 13 amino acids. Germline-derived CDR1 and CDR2 are SGHNT and YYREEE (reference sequence). V dropped 3 bases and J dropped 1 base, with 7 bases sitting between them.

The J gene is TRBJ1-2, the V gene TRBV11-2, with no clear D. Germline V gene sequence: CDR1 SGHAT, CDR2 FQNNGV. The CDR3 loop spans 13 amino acids. V lost 0 bases, J lost 5 bases, and 7 bases lay in between. DNA of the CDR3: TGTGCCAGCAGCTTAGATAATGAGTATGGCTACACCTTC. It encodes CASSLDNEYGYTF.

This clone was detected only once. The CDR3 reads CASSGLQVYSGNTIYF. CDR3 bases: TGCGCCAGCAGCGGCCTACAGGTGTACTCTGGAAACACCATATATTTT. The V gene is TRBV10-1, the J gene TRBJ1-3, with D possibly being TRBD1 (5 bases). This CDR3 is built from 16 residues. Trimming pared 6 bases from V and 0 bases from J, leaving 15 bases between. Germline CDR1 WNHNN, CDR2 SYGVQD (reference sequence).

This clone was detected once. The chain uses TRBV18 and TRBJ1-2, with a possible D match to TRBD1 (5 bases). Per germline, CDR1 KGHSH and CDR2 LQKENI. This CDR3 region has 15 residues. Trimming pared 2 bases from V and 2 bases from J, leaving 12 bases between. The CDR3 loop is CASSPSSGVNYGYTF. The CDR3 DNA is TGTGCCAGCTCACCAAGTTCGGGGGTGAACTATGGCTACACCTTC.

This chain uses TRBV5-6 with TRBJ1-2; 7 positions agree with TRBD1. V gave up 0 bases and J gave up 6 bases; unmatched junction bases: 5. Germline CDR1 reads SGHDT; CDR2 reads YYEEEE. The CDR3 runs 14 residues. As DNA, the CDR3 is TGTGCCAGCAGCTTGGCCAGGGGGGTTCATGGCTACACCTTC. Translating it yields CASSLARGVHGYTF.

The CDR3 loop reads CASSARGVGTQYF. DNA of the CDR3: TGTGCCAGTAGTGCGCGGGGGGTTGGGACCCAGTACTTC. The genes are TRBV19 and TRBJ2-5, with 8 nucleotides matching TRBD2. Per the germline V gene, CDR1 is LNHDA and CDR2 is SQIVND (reference sequence). The CDR3 sequence is 13 residues long. V gave up 5 bases and J gave up 7 bases; unmatched junction bases: 6.

The V and J genes are TRBV4-2 and TRBJ1-2; D possibly corresponds to TRBD1 (5 bases). Trimming left V 0 bases short and J 2 bases short, with 10 bases between. Germline lookup yields CDR1 LGHNA and CDR2 YNFKEQ. The CDR3 sequence is 15 residues long. The CDR3: CASSQDQGRNYGYTF. The DNA of the CDR3 is TGTGCCAGCAGCCAAGATCAGGGCAGGAACTATGGCTACACCTTC.

The chain joins TRBV12-3 or TRBV12-4 to TRBJ1-6; possible D gene TRBD1, 5 bases. The length of the CDR3 is 13 residues. V lost 5 bases and J lost 5, with 7 bases in between. CDR3 residues: CASSKTDNSPLHF. In nucleotides, the CDR3 is TGTGCCAGCAGTAAGACAGATAATTCACCCCTCCACTTT.

The gene calls are TRBV19 and TRBJ1-2; D gene unclear. CDR1 and CDR2 (germline): LNHDA, SQIVND (reference sequence). The CDR3 sequence is 14 residues long. V was pared by 3 bases and J by 4 bases, with 12 bases between. The CDR3 loop reads CASSMGGNLYGYTF. CDR3 DNA sequence: TGTGCCAGTAGTATGGGAGGGAACCTCTATGGCTACACCTTC. The whole variable domain, filled in from reference TRBV19 and TRBJ1-2, reads DGGITQSPKYLFRKEGQNVTLSCEQNLNHDAMYWYRQDPGQGLRLIYYSQIVNDFQKGDIAEGYSVSREKKESFPLTVTSAQKNPTAFYLCASSMGGNLYGYTFGSGTRLTVV.

This sequence joins TRBV19 and TRBJ2-1; no clear D gene. Germline V gene lookup returns CDR1 LNHDA and CDR2 SQIVND (reference sequence). This CDR3 region has 17 residues. V lost 3 bases to trimming and J lost 0 bases, with 15 bases between them. For the CDR3, the DNA is TGTGCCAGTAGTATCTCCGTGCGGCTACGCTCCTACAATGAGCAGTTCTTC. This translates into CASSISVRLRSYNEQFF.

This clone was seen only once. The chain carries TRBV21-1 and TRBJ2-1; the D call of TRBD2 is as the table states it, not checked on the DNA. TRBV21-1 counts as a pseudogene. This CDR3 region has 16 residues. The CDR3: CASSKILAGGWREQFF. The DNA of the CDR3 is TGTGCCAGCAGCAAAATCCTAGCGGGGGGGTGGAGGGAGCAGTTCTTC.